Listed here are 15 T cell receptor beta chains from one sample, sequenced in a study of blood T cell repertoires in COVID-19. Method: immunoSEQ multiplex PCR; TCRdb's copy keeps in-frame clones and lacks some. The table has tens of thousands of clones, roughly 88% seen once. The sample consisted of peripheral blood. Receptor source: a man in his 70s with acute or convalescent COVID-19.

This chain uses TRBV6-6 with TRBJ1-5, with 7 bases fitting TRBD1. The germline CDR1 and CDR2 sequences are MNHNY and SVGAGI (reference sequence). The CDR3 consists of 13 residues. The J segment lost 5 bases and the V segment lost 6 bases, leaving 4 bases of the junction unmatched. For the CDR3, the DNA is TGTGCCAGCAGCTATCAGGGGGATCAGCCCCAGCATTTT. It codes for CASSYQGDQPQHF.

V usage is TRBV6-6 and J usage is TRBJ1-6; no definite D call. CDR1 is MNHNY and CDR2 is SVGAGI in the germline V gene (reference sequence). Deletions cut 4 bases from V and 5 bases from J, with 12 bases between. The CDR3 loop spans 15 amino acids. CDR3 sequence (DNA): TGTGCCAGCAGTTCCTATCTTGCGCATAATTCACCCCTCCACTTT. Encoded protein: CASSSYLAHNSPLHF.

The chain recombines TRBV7-9 with TRBJ1-3, with D possibly being TRBD1 (6 bases). Germline lookup yields CDR1 SEHNR and CDR2 FQNEAQ (reference sequence). Trimming removed 10 bases from V and 4 bases from J, with 11 bases in between. This CDR3 is built from 12 residues. CDR3 bases: TGTGCCATCCCGGGACACGGAAACACCATATATTTT. This encodes CAIPGHGNTIYF.

The CDR3 spells CASSFLPGGQYEQFF. The CDR3 nucleotides read TGTGCCAGCAGTTTTCTCCCAGGGGGCCAATATGAGCAGTTCTTC. The chain has TRBV27 and TRBJ2-1; 8 bases are a match to TRBD1. Germline loops: CDR1 MNHEY, CDR2 SMNVEV (reference sequence). V shed 3 bases and J 8 bases; nucleotides not matched to a gene: 9. This CDR3 is 15 amino acids long.

V usage is TRBV14 and J usage is TRBJ1-2, with D perhaps matching TRBD1 (5 bases). V lost 4 bases and J 0 bases, leaving 12 bases between the germline ends. The germline gives CDR1 SGHDN, CDR2 FVKESK. The CDR3 runs 15 residues. CDR3 in amino acids: CASSPFDSPNYGYTF. Written as DNA, the CDR3 is TGTGCCAGCAGCCCTTTTGACAGCCCTAACTATGGCTACACCTTC.

This chain links TRBV21-1 with TRBJ1-3; TRBD1, the table's D call, was not compared with the DNA. TRBV21-1 is flagged as a pseudogene. The CDR3 runs 15 residues. CDR3 nucleotides: TGTGCCAGCAGCAACGAGACAGTAGCTGGAAACACCATATATTTT. Translation gives CASSNETVAGNTIYF.

This clone occurred once. The chain combines TRBV18 with TRBJ2-2; D is ambiguous. This CDR3 region has 15 residues. Germline V gene lookup returns CDR1 KGHSH and CDR2 LQKENI. The V end was cut by 6 bases, the J end by 0 bases, with 11 bases between. CDR3 loop: CASSTSPANTGELFF. As DNA, the CDR3 is TGTGCCAGCTCGACAAGTCCAGCGAACACCGGGGAGCTGTTTTTT.

V is TRBV15 and J is TRBJ2-2; 9 nucleotides match TRBD2. V lost 0 bases and J lost 3; bases outside the gene matches: 8. The CDR3 consists of 18 residues. Looked up from germline, CDR1 is LNHNV and CDR2 is YYDKDF (reference sequence). CDR3 residues: CATSRDSSGNWHTGELFF. The CDR3 region has the DNA TGTGCCACCAGCAGAGATTCTAGCGGGAATTGGCACACCGGGGAGCTGTTTTTT.

The chain uses TRBV14 and TRBJ1-2; the match to TRBD1 covers 9 bases. Germline V CDR1 and CDR2: SGHDN, FVKESK. The CDR3 is 15 residues long. The J segment lost 7 bases and the V segment lost 2 bases, leaving 8 bases of the junction unmatched. The CDR3 here is CASSQSGTGSTGYTF. The CDR3 DNA sequence: TGTGCCAGCAGCCAATCCGGGACAGGGTCGACTGGCTACACCTTC.

This chain joins TRBV5-6 and TRBJ2-2; D gene ambiguous. Germline V lookup: CDR1 SGHDT, CDR2 YYEEEE. The CDR3 runs to 12 residues. The V end was cut by 3 bases, the J end by 4 bases, with 4 bases between. The CDR3, as DNA: TGTGCCAGCAGCTCCTCCACCGGGGAGCTGTTTTTT. Translated, it gives CASSSSTGELFF.

The chain combines TRBV7-9 with TRBJ2-2; 10 nucleotides match TRBD2. The CDR3 is 17 amino acids. V was pared by 3 bases and J by 5 bases, with 9 bases of the junction left unmatched. Per the germline V gene, CDR1 is SEHNR and CDR2 is FQNEAQ (reference sequence). In DNA, the CDR3 is TGTGCCAGCAGCTTCGAACTAGCGGGACGCGGGACCGGGGAGCTGTTTTTT. Amino acids: CASSFELAGRGTGELFF.

The J gene is TRBJ2-1, the V gene TRBV19; 9 bases agree with TRBD2. The CDR3 extends over 17 amino acids. The trim removed 0 bases at V and 7 bases at J, leaving 10 bases unmatched. CDR1 and CDR2 (germline): LNHDA, SQIVND (reference sequence). CDR3 region: CASSIDHLAGPTNEQFF. In nucleotides, the CDR3 is TGTGCCAGTAGTATAGATCACCTAGCGGGACCTACGAATGAGCAGTTCTTC.

The V gene is TRBV19, the J gene TRBJ2-1; perhaps TRBD2 as D (5 bases). Germline V gene data show CDR1 as LNHDA and CDR2 as SQIVND (reference sequence). This CDR3 has 14 residues. Trimming took 7 bases from V and 3 from J, leaving 13 bases between them. The chain's CDR3 is CASTKGGRYNEQFF. The DNA for the CDR3 is TGTGCCAGTACTAAGGGCGGGCGCTACAATGAGCAGTTCTTC.

This clone is a singleton in its sample. The V call is TRBV28, the J call TRBJ2-5, with D hard to call. Trimming shortened V by 2 bases and J by 5 bases, and 15 bases separated the two germline ends. The CDR3 runs to 15 residues. Germline V gives CDR1 MDHEN, CDR2 SYDVKM. The CDR3 sequence: CASSLMTGGKETQYF. In DNA form, the CDR3 reads TGTGCCAGCAGTTTAATGACTGGCGGCAAGGAGACCCAGTACTTC.

V usage is TRBV6-5 and J usage is TRBJ1-5, with D possibly being TRBD1 (5 bases). Germline lookup yields CDR1 MNHEY and CDR2 SVGAGI. V was trimmed by 4 bases and J by 6 bases, leaving 13 bases between them. This CDR3 region has 14 residues. The CDR3 loop is CASSSPGNGQPQHF. As DNA, the CDR3 is TGTGCCAGCAGTTCTCCAGGGAACGGTCAGCCCCAGCATTTT.